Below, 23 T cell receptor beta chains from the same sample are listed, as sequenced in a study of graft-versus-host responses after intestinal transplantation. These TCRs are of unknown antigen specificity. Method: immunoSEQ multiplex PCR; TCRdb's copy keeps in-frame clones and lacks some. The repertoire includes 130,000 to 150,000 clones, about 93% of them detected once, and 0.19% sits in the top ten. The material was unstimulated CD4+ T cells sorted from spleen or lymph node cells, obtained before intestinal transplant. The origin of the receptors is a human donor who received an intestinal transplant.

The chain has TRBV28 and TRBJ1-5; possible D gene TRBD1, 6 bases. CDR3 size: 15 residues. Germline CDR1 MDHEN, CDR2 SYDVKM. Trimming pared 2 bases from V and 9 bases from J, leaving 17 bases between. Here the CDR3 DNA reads TGTGCCAGCAGTTTACTGGACAGCGCGCTTGGGCCCCAGCATTTT. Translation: CASSLLDSALGPQHF.

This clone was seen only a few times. The CDR3, as DNA: TGCGCCAGCAGCCGAGATGGGACTAGCGGACCGAACCCAGATACGCAGTATTTT. This sequence encodes CASSRDGTSGPNPDTQYF. The chain joins TRBV5-1 to TRBJ2-3, with 11 bases fitting TRBD2. This CDR3 has 18 residues. Germline lookup yields CDR1 SGHRS and CDR2 YFSETQ. V gave up 4 bases and J gave up 4 bases; unmatched junction bases: 14.

CDR3 protein: CASSAGQGVYNEQFF. The CDR3 bases are TGTGCCAGCAGCGCGGGACAGGGAGTGTACAATGAGCAGTTCTTC. The rearrangement links TRBV9 to TRBJ2-1; 9 bases match TRBD1. This CDR3 is built from 15 residues. The V and J ends lost 3 bases and 4 bases, in that order; junction bases with no gene match: 5. Germline V gives CDR1 SGDLS, CDR2 YYNGEE. Filled out from reference TRBV9 and TRBJ2-1, the complete variable domain reads DSGVTQTPKHLITATGQRVTLRCSPRSGDLSVYWYQQSLDQGLQFLIQYYNGEERAKGNILERFSAQQFPDLHSELNLSSLELGDSALYFCASSAGQGVYNEQFFGPGTRLTVL.

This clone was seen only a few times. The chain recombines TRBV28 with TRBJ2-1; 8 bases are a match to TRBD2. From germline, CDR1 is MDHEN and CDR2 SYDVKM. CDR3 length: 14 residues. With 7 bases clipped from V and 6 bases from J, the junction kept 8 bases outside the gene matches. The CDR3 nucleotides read TGTGCCAGCATCGGGACTAGTAGGCTCAATGAGCAGTTCTTC. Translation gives CASIGTSRLNEQFF.

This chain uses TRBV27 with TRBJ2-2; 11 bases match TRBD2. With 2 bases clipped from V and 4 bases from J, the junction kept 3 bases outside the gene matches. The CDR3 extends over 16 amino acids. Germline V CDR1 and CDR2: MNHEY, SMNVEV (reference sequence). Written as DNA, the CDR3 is TGTGCCAGCAGTTTAAGACTAGCGGGACGCACCGGGGAGCTGTTTTTT. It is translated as CASSLRLAGRTGELFF.

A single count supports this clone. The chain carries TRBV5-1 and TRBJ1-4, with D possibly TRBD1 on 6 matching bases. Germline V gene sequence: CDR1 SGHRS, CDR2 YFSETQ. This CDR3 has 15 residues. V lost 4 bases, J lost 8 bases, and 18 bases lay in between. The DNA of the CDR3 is TGCGCCAGCAGCCTCGGGGGGCAGGGCGAAGAAAAACTGTTTTTT. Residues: CASSLGGQGEEKLFF.

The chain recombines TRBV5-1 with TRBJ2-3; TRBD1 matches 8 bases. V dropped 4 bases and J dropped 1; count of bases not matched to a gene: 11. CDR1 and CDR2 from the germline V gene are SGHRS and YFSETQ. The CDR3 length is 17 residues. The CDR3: CASSDRTGSTGTDTQYF. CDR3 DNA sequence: TGCGCCAGCAGCGATCGGACAGGGTCGACAGGCACAGATACGCAGTATTTT.

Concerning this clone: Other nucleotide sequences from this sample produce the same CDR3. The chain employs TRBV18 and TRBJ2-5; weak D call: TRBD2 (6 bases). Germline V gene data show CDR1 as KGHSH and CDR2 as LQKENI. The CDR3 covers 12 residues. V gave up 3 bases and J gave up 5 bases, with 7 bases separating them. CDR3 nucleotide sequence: TGTGCCAGCTCACCCGCGGGGGAGACCCAGTACTTC. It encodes CASSPAGETQYF.

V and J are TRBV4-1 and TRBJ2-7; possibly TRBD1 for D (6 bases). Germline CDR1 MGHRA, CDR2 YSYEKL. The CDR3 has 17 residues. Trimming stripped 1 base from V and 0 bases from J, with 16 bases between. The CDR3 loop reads CASSQGPGTLSSYEQYF. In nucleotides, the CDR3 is TGCGCCAGCAGCCAAGGTCCCGGGACACTTAGCTCCTACGAGCAGTACTTC.

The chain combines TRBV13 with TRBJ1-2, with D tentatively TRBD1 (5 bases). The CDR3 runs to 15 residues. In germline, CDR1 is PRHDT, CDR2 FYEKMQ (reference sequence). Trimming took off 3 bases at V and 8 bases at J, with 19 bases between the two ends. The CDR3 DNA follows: TGTGCCAGCAGCTTTAGCGCGGGGGAGAGAGCGGGCTACACCTTC. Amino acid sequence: CASSFSAGERAGYTF.

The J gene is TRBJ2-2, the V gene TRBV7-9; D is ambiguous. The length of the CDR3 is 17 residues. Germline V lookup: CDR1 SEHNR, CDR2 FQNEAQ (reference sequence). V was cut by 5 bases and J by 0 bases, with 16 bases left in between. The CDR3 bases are TGTGCCAGCAGCCCCCGGCGGATTTTAACGAACACCGGGGAGCTGTTTTTT. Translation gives CASSPRRILTNTGELFF.

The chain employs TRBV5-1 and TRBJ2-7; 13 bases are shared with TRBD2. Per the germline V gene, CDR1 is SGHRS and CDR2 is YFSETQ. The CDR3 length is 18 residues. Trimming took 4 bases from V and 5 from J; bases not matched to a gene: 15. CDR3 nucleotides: TGCGCCAGCAGCAAAGACAGGGCACTAGCGGGAGGGTCCAACGAGCAGTACTTC. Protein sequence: CASSKDRALAGGSNEQYF.

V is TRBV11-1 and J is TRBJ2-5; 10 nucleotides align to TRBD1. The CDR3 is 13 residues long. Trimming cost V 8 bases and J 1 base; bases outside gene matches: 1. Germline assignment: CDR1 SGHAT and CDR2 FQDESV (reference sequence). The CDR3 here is CASGTGVQETQYF. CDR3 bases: TGTGCCAGCGGGACAGGGGTCCAAGAGACCCAGTACTTC.

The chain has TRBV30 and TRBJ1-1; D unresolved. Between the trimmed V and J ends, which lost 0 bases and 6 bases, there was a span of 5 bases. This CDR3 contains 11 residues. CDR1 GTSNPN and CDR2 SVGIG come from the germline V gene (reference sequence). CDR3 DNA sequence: TGTGCCTGGAGTGTACTGGCTGAAGCTTTCTTT. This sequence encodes CAWSVLAEAFF.

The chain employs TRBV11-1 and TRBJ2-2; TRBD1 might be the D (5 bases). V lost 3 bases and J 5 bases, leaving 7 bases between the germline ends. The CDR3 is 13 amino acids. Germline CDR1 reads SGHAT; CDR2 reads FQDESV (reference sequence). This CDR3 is CASSLTVTGELFF. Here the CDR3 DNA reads TGTGCCAGCAGCTTGACAGTTACCGGGGAGCTGTTTTTT.

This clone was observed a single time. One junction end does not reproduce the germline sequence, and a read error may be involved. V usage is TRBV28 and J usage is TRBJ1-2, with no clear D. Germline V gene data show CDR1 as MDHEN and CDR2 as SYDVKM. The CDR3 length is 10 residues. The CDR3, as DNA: TGTGCCAGCAGTCCCCCCGGTCTCTTTTTC. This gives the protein CASSPPGLFF.

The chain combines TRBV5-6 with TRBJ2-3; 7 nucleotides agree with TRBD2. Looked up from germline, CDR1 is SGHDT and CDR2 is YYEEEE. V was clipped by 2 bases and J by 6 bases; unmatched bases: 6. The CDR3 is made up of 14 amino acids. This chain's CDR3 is CASSFPGRADTQYF. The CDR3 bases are TGTGCCAGCAGCTTCCCTGGGAGGGCGGATACGCAGTATTTT.

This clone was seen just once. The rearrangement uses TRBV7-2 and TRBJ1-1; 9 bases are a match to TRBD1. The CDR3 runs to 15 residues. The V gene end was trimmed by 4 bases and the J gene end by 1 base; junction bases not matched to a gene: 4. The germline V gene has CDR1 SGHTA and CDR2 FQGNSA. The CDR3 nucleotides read TGTGCCAGCAGCTGGGGACAGGGAGGGAACACTGAAGCTTTCTTT. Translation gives CASSWGQGGNTEAFF.

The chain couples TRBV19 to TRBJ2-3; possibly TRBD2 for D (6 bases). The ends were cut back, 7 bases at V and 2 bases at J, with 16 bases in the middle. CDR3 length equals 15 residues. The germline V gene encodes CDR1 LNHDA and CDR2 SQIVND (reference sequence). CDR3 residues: CASNGGSGNTDTQYF. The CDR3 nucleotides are TGTGCCAGTAACGGAGGTAGCGGAAACACAGATACGCAGTATTTT.

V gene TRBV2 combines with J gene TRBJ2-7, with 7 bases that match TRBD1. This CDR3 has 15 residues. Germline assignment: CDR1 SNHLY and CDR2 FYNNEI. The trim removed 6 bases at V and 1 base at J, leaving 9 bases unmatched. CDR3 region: CASRSRGLKSYEQYF. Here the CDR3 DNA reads TGTGCCAGCAGGAGTAGGGGGCTCAAGTCCTACGAGCAGTACTTC.

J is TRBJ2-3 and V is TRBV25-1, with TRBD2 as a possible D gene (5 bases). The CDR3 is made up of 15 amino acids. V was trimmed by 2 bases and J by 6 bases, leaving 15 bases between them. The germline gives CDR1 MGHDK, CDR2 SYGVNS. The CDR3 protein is CASSELGGLEDTQYF. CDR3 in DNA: TGTGCCAGCAGTGAACTTGGCGGGCTGGAGGATACGCAGTATTTT.

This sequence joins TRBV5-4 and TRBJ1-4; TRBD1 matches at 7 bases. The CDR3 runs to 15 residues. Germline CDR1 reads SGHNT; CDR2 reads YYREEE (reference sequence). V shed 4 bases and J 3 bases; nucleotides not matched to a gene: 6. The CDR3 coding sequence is TGTGCCAGCAGCGCCCGGACAGGTTCTAATGAAAAACTGTTTTTT. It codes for CASSARTGSNEKLFF.

CDR3 DNA: TGTGCCAGCAGCGCCCTACCCGGTCAGCCCCAGCATTTT. Its translation is CASSALPGQPQHF. V and J are TRBV9 and TRBJ1-5; D is unclear. Looked up from germline, CDR1 is SGDLS and CDR2 is YYNGEE. The V and J ends lost 3 bases and 6 bases respectively, with 10 bases between them. This CDR3 has 13 amino acids.